The 29 T cell receptor beta chains presented below share a single source sample, sequenced in a study of blood T cell repertoires in COVID-19 (dated by TCRdb to the early 2020s). Library generation was performed with the immunoSEQ multiplex PCR assay. TCRdb retrieved this table from immuneACCESS and kept in-frame rearrangements only. Not all clones are present; in checked studies, unresolved V genes account for under half, and no reason is known for the remainder. The sample table shows roughly 130,000 clones, and about 76% are seen once. Of the sample, around 5% falls within the top ten clones. The sample comprised peripheral blood. The source is a woman between 65 and 79 years old with COVID-19, enrolled during active disease.

J is TRBJ2-1 and V is TRBV6-2 or TRBV6-3; 8 bases are shared with TRBD2. V was clipped by 0 bases and J by 7 bases; unmatched bases: 8. Germline-derived CDR1 and CDR2 are MNHEY and SVGEGT. This CDR3 has 16 residues. CDR3 nucleotides: TGTGCCAGCAGTTACTCGCTTGAGCGGGGGCTGAATGAGCAGTTCTTC. It codes for CASSYSLERGLNEQFF.

The rearrangement uses TRBV6-5 and TRBJ1-2; D remains unclear. Trimming removed 2 bases at V and 4 bases at J, with 8 bases between. The V gene's germline CDR1 is MNHEY and CDR2 SVGAGI. The CDR3 loop spans 13 amino acids. The CDR3 here is CASSYQTGYGYTF. CDR3 in DNA: TGTGCCAGCAGTTACCAGACGGGCTATGGCTACACCTTC.

The chain joins TRBV7-9 to TRBJ2-3; a weak D match, TRBD1 (6 bases). In germline, CDR1 is SEHNR, CDR2 FQNEAQ (reference sequence). The V gene lost 10 bases and the J gene lost 0 bases, with 11 bases spanning the gap. The CDR3 sequence is 13 residues long. The DNA for the CDR3 is TGTGCCATATCCACAGGGAGCACAGATACGCAGTATTTT. This sequence encodes CAISTGSTDTQYF.

The sample holds one count of this clone. CDR3 amino acids: CASTGTSGDTQYF. The CDR3 DNA is TGTGCCAGCACCGGGACTAGCGGTGATACGCAGTATTTT. The chain employs TRBV6-5 and TRBJ2-3; TRBD2 matches 11 bases. The CDR3 length is 13 residues. CDR1 MNHEY and CDR2 SVGAGI come from the germline V gene. V dropped 7 bases and J dropped 6; count of bases not matched to a gene: 3.

V is TRBV19 and J is TRBJ2-1; 13 bases match TRBD2. The trim removed 5 bases at V and 3 bases at J, leaving 7 bases unmatched. There are 17 residues in the CDR3. Germline lookup yields CDR1 LNHDA and CDR2 SQIVND (reference sequence). CDR3 loop: CASSSRLAGGIYNEQFF. CDR3 nucleotide sequence: TGTGCCAGTAGTTCCCGACTAGCGGGGGGTATCTACAATGAGCAGTTCTTC.

In DNA form, the CDR3 reads TGTGCCAGCAGCTCGCAGGGTAATAGCAATCAGCCCCAGCATTTT. Translating it yields CASSSQGNSNQPQHF. The chain recombines TRBV5-6 with TRBJ1-5; D may be TRBD1 (5 bases). Germline V CDR1 and CDR2: SGHDT, YYEEEE. Trimming shortened V by 3 bases and J by 0 bases, and 10 bases separated the two germline ends. CDR3 length: 15 residues.

This clone appeared a single time. The rearrangement joins TRBV11-3 to TRBJ2-2; tentative D call: TRBD2 (5 bases). This CDR3 is 14 amino acids long. V gave up 5 bases and J gave up 2 bases, with 9 bases separating them. CDR1 is SGHNT, CDR2 YENEEA, per germline. CDR3 nucleotide sequence: TGTGCCAGCAGCCGAGGGATAAACACCGGGGAGCTGTTTTTT. This encodes CASSRGINTGELFF.

The chain has TRBV6-5 and TRBJ2-4; unclear D gene. There are 14 residues in the CDR3. The germline V gene encodes CDR1 MNHEY and CDR2 SVGAGI. V was cut by 6 bases and J by 1 base, with 10 bases left in between. CDR3 in amino acids: CASSPPGAKNIQYF. The CDR3 DNA is TGTGCCAGCAGCCCCCCCGGGGCCAAAAACATTCAGTACTTC.

This chain links TRBV7-6 with TRBJ2-7; TRBD1 matches 7 bases. V shed 5 bases, J shed 0 bases, and the junction held 7 bases outside the gene matches. The CDR3 length is 15 residues. Germline CDR1 is SGHVS and CDR2 is FNYEAQ. The CDR3 protein is CASSERTGDSYEQYF. In DNA, the CDR3 is TGTGCCAGCAGCGAAAGGACAGGAGACTCCTACGAGCAGTACTTC.

The chain couples TRBV5-4 to TRBJ1-1, with no clear D. The CDR3 loop spans 13 amino acids. Trimming shortened V by 6 bases and J by 0 bases, and 9 bases separated the two germline ends. Germline-derived CDR1 and CDR2 are SGHNT and YYREEE (reference sequence). CDR3 in DNA: TGTGCCAGCACCAGAAGTTTGAACACTGAAGCTTTCTTT. Protein sequence: CASTRSLNTEAFF.

This chain joins TRBV14 and TRBJ2-3, with D tentatively TRBD2 (6 bases). The CDR3 runs to 15 residues. Germline V CDR1 and CDR2: SGHDN, FVKESK. Deletions cut 3 bases from V and 5 bases from J, with 15 bases between. This chain's CDR3 is CASSQVTSLIDTQYF. The CDR3 region has the DNA TGTGCCAGCAGCCAGGTGACTAGTCTTATAGATACGCAGTATTTT.

Concerning this clone itself: At one of its ends the junction is not consistent with the germline gene, which may arise from a read error. This chain joins TRBV9 and TRBJ1-3, with D unresolved. CDR1 is SGDLS and CDR2 is YYNGEE in the germline V gene. The CDR3 runs 15 residues. The CDR3 coding sequence is TGTGCCAGCAACGTATCGACTTACTCTGGAAACACCATATATTTT. Translated, it gives CASNVSTYSGNTIYF.

The gene calls are TRBV28 and TRBJ2-7; tentatively, D is TRBD1 (5 bases). CDR1 is MDHEN, CDR2 SYDVKM, per germline. The CDR3 contains 11 residues. Trimming removed 5 bases from V and 7 bases from J, with 9 bases in between. In DNA form, the CDR3 reads TGTGCCAGCAGTACCCCAGGGGAGCAGTACTTC. Its protein is CASSTPGEQYF.

This clone was detected only a few times. This rearrangement joins TRBV5-1 to TRBJ2-7; D remains unclear. The V gene lost 0 bases and the J gene lost 0 bases, with 4 bases spanning the gap. The V gene's germline CDR1 is SGHRS and CDR2 YFSETQ. This CDR3 comprises 13 residues. CDR3 bases: TGCGCCAGCAGCTTGGGCAGCTCCTACGAGCAGTACTTC. Its protein product is CASSLGSSYEQYF.

The V and J genes are TRBV28 and TRBJ1-5; no definite D call. Germline CDR1 is MDHEN and CDR2 is SYDVKM. The CDR3 length is 14 residues. The germline V and J ends were trimmed by 2 bases and 7 bases, with 12 bases remaining between them. The CDR3 loop reads CASSLQVLGQPQHF. For the CDR3, the DNA is TGTGCCAGCAGTTTACAGGTCCTTGGACAGCCCCAGCATTTT. Full variable domain (rest looked up from reference TRBV28 and TRBJ1-5): DVKVTQSSRYLVKRTGEKVFLECVQDMDHENMFWYRQDPGLGLRLIYFSYDVKMKEKGDIPEGYSVSREKKERFSLILESASTNQTSMYLCASSLQVLGQPQHFGDGTRLSIL.

The sample holds one count of this clone. V and J are TRBV6-5 and TRBJ1-4, with 9 bases identical to TRBD1. CDR3 size: 14 residues. Germline loops: CDR1 MNHEY, CDR2 SVGAGI. The V gene end was trimmed by 7 bases and the J gene end by 5 bases; junction bases not matched to a gene: 5. The CDR3 spells CASTRGTGNEKLFF. CDR3 nucleotides: TGTGCCAGCACCCGCGGGACAGGGAATGAAAAACTGTTTTTT.

The chain joins TRBV5-8 to TRBJ2-1; TRBD2 is a possible D gene (6 bases). The V gene lost 4 bases and the J gene lost 0 bases, with 11 bases spanning the gap. CDR1 is SGHTS and CDR2 is YDEGEE in the germline V gene. This CDR3 has 15 amino acids. As DNA, the CDR3 is TGTGCCAGCAGCCACCGGGGGAGCTCCTACAATGAGCAGTTCTTC. This codes for CASSHRGSSYNEQFF.

The sample holds a few counts of this clone. This chain uses TRBV10-3 with TRBJ1-2; D is possibly TRBD1 (5 bases). Trimming pared 9 bases from V and 6 bases from J, leaving 11 bases between. The CDR3 length is 11 residues. CDR1 and CDR2 (germline): ENHRY, SYGVKD. In DNA, the CDR3 is TGTGCCATTGGTTCAGGGAATGGCTACACCTTC. Its protein product is CAIGSGNGYTF.

In its sample, this clone was seen a few times. The V and J genes are TRBV2 and TRBJ1-3; D is possibly TRBD1 (5 bases). The germline V gene encodes CDR1 SNHLY and CDR2 FYNNEI. The CDR3 loop spans 13 amino acids. The V end was cut by 6 bases, the J end by 7 bases, with 13 bases between. The CDR3 DNA sequence: TGTGCCAGCAGGTTGGGGCTTGGGAACACCATATATTTT. This sequence encodes CASRLGLGNTIYF.

The chain links TRBV19 to TRBJ2-5, with 8 bases aligning to TRBD2. The CDR3 is 13 amino acids. CDR1 LNHDA and CDR2 SQIVND come from the germline V gene (reference sequence). The ends lost 6 bases at V and 2 bases at J; junction bases unmatched: 2. The CDR3 loop is CASSGGAQETQYF. CDR3 nucleotide sequence: TGTGCCAGTAGCGGGGGGGCTCAAGAGACCCAGTACTTC.

The CDR3 spells CASSPRAGEQQYF. CDR3 sequence (DNA): TGTGCCAGCAGCCCGCGAGCAGGGGAGCAGCAGTACTTC. This chain uses TRBV7-6 with TRBJ2-7; a possible D gene is TRBD1 (6 bases). This CDR3 is 13 amino acids long. The V and J ends lost 5 bases and 8 bases respectively, with 16 bases between them. The germline V gene encodes CDR1 SGHVS and CDR2 FNYEAQ.

J is TRBJ2-5 and V is TRBV9; 9 bases are a match to TRBD2. The CDR3 has 15 residues. From germline, CDR1 is SGDLS and CDR2 YYNGEE. With 3 bases clipped from V and 1 base from J, the junction kept 4 bases outside the gene matches. DNA for the CDR3: TGTGCCAGCAGCGAACTAGCGGGCACCCAAGAGACCCAGTACTTC. Protein sequence: CASSELAGTQETQYF.

This sequence joins TRBV29-1 and TRBJ1-1, with D unclear. Germline assignment: CDR1 SQVTM and CDR2 ANQGSEA. The CDR3 sequence is 11 residues long. V was cut by 7 bases and J by 1 base, with 7 bases left in between. The CDR3 DNA follows: TGCAGCGGGGCGAGGAACACTGAAGCTTTCTTT. It is translated as CSGARNTEAFF.

The rearrangement joins TRBV30 to TRBJ2-3; perhaps TRBD2 as D (5 bases). The V gene's germline CDR1 is GTSNPN and CDR2 SVGIG (reference sequence). Trimming shortened V by 0 bases and J by 5 bases, and 12 bases separated the two germline ends. This CDR3 spans 14 amino acids. The CDR3 is CAWSVGRAGDTQYF. Written as DNA, the CDR3 is TGTGCCTGGAGTGTAGGAAGGGCGGGAGATACGCAGTATTTT. Together with reference TRBV30 and TRBJ2-3, the CDR3 gives the full variable domain: SQTIHQWPATLVQPVGSPLSLECTVEGTSNPNLYWYRQAAGRGLQLLFYSVGIGQISSEVPQNLSASRPQDRQFILSSKKLLLSDSGFYLCAWSVGRAGDTQYFGPGTRLTVL.

This clone came up a few times. The V call is TRBV25-1, the J call TRBJ1-1; TRBD1 agrees at 7 bases. Germline trimming cut 6 bases from V and 6 bases from J; bases unmatched to any gene: 10. CDR1 MGHDK and CDR2 SYGVNS come from the germline V gene. CDR3 length equals 14 residues. CDR3 DNA sequence: TGTGCCAGCAGAGCATTAGGAGGGGGCTCTGAAGCTTTCTTT. Translating gives CASRALGGGSEAFF.

The chain carries TRBV7-9 and TRBJ2-5; no clear D gene. This CDR3 comprises 12 residues. CDR1 SEHNR and CDR2 FQNEAQ come from the germline V gene (reference sequence). The germline V and J ends were trimmed by 5 bases and 4 bases, with 8 bases remaining between them. The DNA for the CDR3 is TGTGCCAGCAGCGATCTAGGAGAGACCCAGTACTTC. Its translation: CASSDLGETQYF.

CDR3 protein: CASSITRGGQFF. The CDR3 DNA sequence: TGTGCCAGTAGTATAACGAGAGGGGGCCAGTTCTTC. The V gene is TRBV19, the J gene TRBJ2-1; 7 bases line up with TRBD1. The CDR3 sequence is 12 residues long. V shed 2 bases and J 13 bases; nucleotides not matched to a gene: 5. The germline gives CDR1 LNHDA, CDR2 SQIVND (reference sequence).

There are a few counts of this clone. The chain couples TRBV11-2 to TRBJ2-3; 16 bases align to TRBD2. Trimming at V came to 4 bases and at J to 6 bases, leaving 10 bases not matched to a gene. Germline V CDR1 and CDR2: SGHAT, FQNNGV. There are 18 residues in the CDR3. The DNA of the CDR3 is TGTGCCAGCAGCTCTTTCCCGGGACTAGCGGGGGGGCGGGATACGCAGTATTTT. It encodes CASSSFPGLAGGRDTQYF.

The chain carries TRBV12-3 or TRBV12-4 and TRBJ1-1; a weak D match, TRBD1 (5 bases). The ends were cut back, 5 bases at V and 11 bases at J, with 12 bases in the middle. The CDR3 totals 11 residues. CDR3 bases: TGTGCCAGCAGTGAAAGGGGCCCGGCTTTCTTT. Its protein is CASSERGPAFF.